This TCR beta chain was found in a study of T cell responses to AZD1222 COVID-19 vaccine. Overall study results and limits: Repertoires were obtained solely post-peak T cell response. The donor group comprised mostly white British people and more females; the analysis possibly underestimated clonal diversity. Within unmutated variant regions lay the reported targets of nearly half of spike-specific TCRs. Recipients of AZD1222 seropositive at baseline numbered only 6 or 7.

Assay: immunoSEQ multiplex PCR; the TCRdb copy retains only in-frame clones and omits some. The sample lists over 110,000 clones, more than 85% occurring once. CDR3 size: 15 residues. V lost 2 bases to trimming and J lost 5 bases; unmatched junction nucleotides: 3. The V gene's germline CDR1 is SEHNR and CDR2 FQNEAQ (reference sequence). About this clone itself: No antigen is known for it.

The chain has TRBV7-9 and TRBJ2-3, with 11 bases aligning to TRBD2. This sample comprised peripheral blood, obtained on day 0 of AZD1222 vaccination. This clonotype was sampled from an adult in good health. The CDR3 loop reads CASSLTSGRIDTQYF. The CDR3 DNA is TGTGCCAGCAGCTTAACTAGCGGGAGAATAGATACGCAGTATTTT.